A single sample gave rise to the 28 T cell receptor beta chains below, sequenced in a study of T cells in Graves' hyperthyroidism and ophthalmopathy. TCR beta CDR3 sequences were amplified from RNA transcripts. The HTBI set primed first-round TCR CDR3 RT-PCR. TCRdb used MiXCR to reprocess the multiplex PCR reads, holding one entry per CDR3 protein. Of approximately 490,000 distinct CDR3 sequences in the sample, approximately 23% are singletons; the top ten hold around 54%. The sequenced sample was blood. The receptors were sampled from a woman in her sixties or seventies with Graves' ophthalmopathy.

This chain links TRBV9 with TRBJ2-2; 10 bases match TRBD2. Per germline, CDR1 SGDLS and CDR2 YYNGEE. The CDR3 is made up of 15 amino acids. Trimming removed 3 bases from V and 3 bases from J; junction bases left unmatched: 2. In DNA form, the CDR3 reads TGTGCCAGCAGCGGGACTAGCGGCTACACCGGGGAGCTGTTTTTT. It encodes CASSGTSGYTGELFF.

The sample holds many counts of this clonotype. The chain combines TRBV6-1 with TRBJ2-7, with TRBD2 matching 13 bases. V shed 7 bases, J shed 6 bases, and the junction held 9 bases outside the gene matches. The length of the CDR3 is 15 residues. The V gene's germline CDR1 is MNHNS and CDR2 SASEGT. The CDR3 DNA is TGTGCCAGCAACCAACCGGGACTAGCGGGATTCGAGCAGTACTTC. It codes for CASNQPGLAGFEQYF.

The table lists this clonotype with a few counts. The chain uses TRBV7-9 and TRBJ2-1; D may be TRBD2 (5 bases). V lost 3 bases and J lost 6, with 15 bases in between. Germline V gene lookup returns CDR1 SEHNR and CDR2 FQNEAQ (reference sequence). CDR3 length: 15 residues. CDR3 DNA sequence: TGTGCCAGCAGCTTTATGGGGAGTAGCGCCAATGAGCAGTTCTTC. Encoded protein: CASSFMGSSANEQFF.

This clonotype showed up just a few times. V and J are TRBV18 and TRBJ1-4; the D gene is possibly TRBD1 (6 bases). The germline gives CDR1 KGHSH, CDR2 LQKENI. Deletions cut 1 base from V and 4 bases from J, with 10 bases between. The CDR3 sequence is 15 residues long. DNA of the CDR3: TGTGCCAGCTCACCACGGACACAGGGTAATGAAAAACTGTTTTTT. This encodes CASSPRTQGNEKLFF.

This clonotype was counted at least ten times. This sequence joins TRBV7-9 and TRBJ2-7; 7 nucleotides match TRBD1. The CDR3 spans 14 residues. V shed 1 base and J 3 bases; nucleotides not matched to a gene: 3. Germline assignment: CDR1 SEHNR and CDR2 FQNEAQ (reference sequence). CDR3 in DNA: TGTGCCAGCAGCTTAGACGGGACAGTCTACGAGCAGTACTTC. It codes for CASSLDGTVYEQYF.

This clonotype has at least ten counts. V and J are TRBV2 and TRBJ2-5; D gene ambiguous. The V gene lost 4 bases and the J gene lost 5 bases, with 11 bases spanning the gap. This CDR3 is built from 13 residues. In germline, CDR1 is SNHLY, CDR2 FYNNEI. The CDR3 DNA sequence: TGTGCCAGCAGTGTTCCCAGGTCGGAGACCCAGTACTTC. As protein: CASSVPRSETQYF.

This clonotype was detected a few times. V is TRBV20-1 and J is TRBJ1-2; no clear D. The CDR3 is 13 residues long. The V end lost 6 bases, the J end lost 4 bases, and 15 bases lay between the germline ends. Germline-derived CDR1 and CDR2 are DFQATT and SNEGSKA (reference sequence). The CDR3 loop reads CSAPRADGYGYTF. The CDR3 DNA sequence: TGCAGTGCCCCTAGGGCAGATGGCTATGGCTACACCTTC.

A few counts support this clonotype. The chain recombines TRBV10-3 with TRBJ2-7; 10 bases map to TRBD2. The V gene end was trimmed by 4 bases and the J gene end by 4 bases; junction bases not matched to a gene: 4. Germline V gene lookup returns CDR1 ENHRY and CDR2 SYGVKD. There are 14 residues in the CDR3. The CDR3 region has the DNA TGTGCCATCAGTGGAGCGGGAGGGAAATACGAGCAGTACTTC. It yields the protein CAISGAGGKYEQYF.

This clonotype was found many times. The chain links TRBV7-2 to TRBJ2-7, with 8 bases aligning to TRBD2. This CDR3 contains 14 residues. V trimming: 5 bases; J trimming: 0 bases; junction bases outside the gene matches: 3. The germline V gene has CDR1 SGHTA and CDR2 FQGNSA. In DNA, the CDR3 is TGTGCCAGCAGCCTACTAGCGGTCTCCTACGAGCAGTACTTC. Amino acids: CASSLLAVSYEQYF.

The sample holds many counts of this clonotype. The chain recombines TRBV11-1 with TRBJ2-1, with TRBD2 matching over 10 bases. The V segment lost 0 bases and the J segment 8 bases; nucleotides outside the gene matches: 7. Germline values: CDR1 SGHAT, CDR2 FQDESV (reference sequence). This CDR3 region has 16 residues. The CDR3 DNA is TGTGCCAGCAGCTTAGCCTCTAGCGGGAGATGGGATGAGCAGTTCTTC. This translates into CASSLASSGRWDEQFF.

V and J are TRBV19 and TRBJ1-4; the D gene is possibly TRBD1 (5 bases). The germline V gene has CDR1 LNHDA and CDR2 SQIVND (reference sequence). This CDR3 has 12 residues. CDR3 amino acids: CASQGRAGKLFF. CDR3 DNA: TGTGCTTCGCAAGGAAGGGCAGGGAAACTGTTTTTT.

The sample holds many counts of this clonotype. This chain joins TRBV28 and TRBJ1-2; D is uncertain. V gave up 6 bases and J gave up 4 bases, with 12 bases separating them. The CDR3 covers 13 residues. Germline loops: CDR1 MDHEN, CDR2 SYDVKM. The CDR3 loop reads CASRTTATYGYTF. The CDR3 DNA follows: TGTGCCAGCAGAACTACAGCCACCTATGGCTACACCTTC.

This clonotype was observed a handful of times. The chain combines TRBV10-1 with TRBJ2-5; no reliable D call. CDR3 length: 13 residues. Germline assignment: CDR1 WNHNN and CDR2 SYGVQD (reference sequence). The V and J ends lost 6 bases and 4 bases respectively, with 12 bases between them. The CDR3 DNA is TGCGCCAGCAGCTTCGGATTTGGAGAGACCCAGTACTTC. Translated: CASSFGFGETQYF.

This clonotype was observed many times. The chain combines TRBV20-1 with TRBJ1-2; tentatively, D is TRBD1 (6 bases). Germline CDR1 DFQATT, CDR2 SNEGSKA (reference sequence). V was clipped by 7 bases and J by 5 bases, with 14 bases between them. The CDR3 extends over 12 amino acids. The CDR3 nucleotides read TGCAGTGTAGAACAGGGAAGTTATGGCTACACCTTC. Amino acids: CSVEQGSYGYTF.

The chain links TRBV18 to TRBJ2-7, with D perhaps TRBD2 (5 bases). This CDR3 region has 13 residues. Germline V lookup: CDR1 KGHSH, CDR2 LQKENI. V was pared by 4 bases and J by 5 bases, with 12 bases between. CDR3 coding DNA: TGTGCCAGCTCACGTGGGAGTCTGGACGAGCAGTACTTC. Residues: CASSRGSLDEQYF.

This clonotype appeared many times. This chain links TRBV30 with TRBJ2-1, with 7 bases fitting TRBD2. The V gene end was trimmed by 1 base and the J gene end by 8 bases; junction bases not matched to a gene: 2. This CDR3 contains 12 residues. CDR1 and CDR2 (germline): GTSNPN, SVGIG (reference sequence). The CDR3 spells CAWSERGDEQFF. Here the CDR3 DNA reads TGTGCCTGGAGTGAACGGGGGGATGAGCAGTTCTTC.

The V and J genes are TRBV19 and TRBJ1-1; 9 bases align to TRBD1. V lost 1 base to trimming and J lost 5 bases; unmatched junction nucleotides: 2. CDR1 and CDR2 from the germline V gene are LNHDA and SQIVND (reference sequence). The CDR3 sequence is 14 residues long. The CDR3 region has the DNA TGTGCCAGTAGTATAGTAGGGACAGGGACTGAAGCTTTCTTT. Translation: CASSIVGTGTEAFF.

A remark on this clonotype: A much larger clone is a single base away; this may be a read error. The DNA for the CDR3 is TGTGCCAGCAGCGGGGACAGGGGGCCAGAGACCCAGTACTTC. Encoded protein: CASSGDRGPETQYF. The gene calls are TRBV11-2 and TRBJ2-5; the match to TRBD1 covers 12 bases. Germline V gene lookup returns CDR1 SGHAT and CDR2 FQNNGV. This CDR3 has 14 residues. Trimming removed 5 bases from V and 4 bases from J; junction bases left unmatched: 2.

This clonotype was picked up a small number of times. The CDR3, as DNA: TGTGCCAGTAGTCCCCACGACTCGAAGAGCTACACCTTC. It translates to CASSPHDSKSYTF. The V gene is TRBV19, the J gene TRBJ1-2, with D uncertain. Trimming shortened V by 5 bases and J by 9 bases, and 16 bases separated the two germline ends. This CDR3 has 13 amino acids. The V gene's germline CDR1 is LNHDA and CDR2 SQIVND (reference sequence).

This clonotype was observed many times. The chain carries TRBV19 and TRBJ1-1; TRBD1 aligns across 7 bases. Germline V gene data show CDR1 as LNHDA and CDR2 as SQIVND (reference sequence). V lost 5 bases to trimming and J lost 2 bases; unmatched junction nucleotides: 5. The CDR3 is made up of 14 amino acids. CDR3 bases: TGTGCCAGTAGTGCGGACAGGCGAAACACTGAAGCTTTCTTT. Its protein product is CASSADRRNTEAFF.

The chain is built from TRBV7-3 and TRBJ1-2; 7 bases fit TRBD1. Germline V gives CDR1 SGHTA, CDR2 FQGTGA. V lost 3 bases, J lost 0 bases, and 4 bases stayed unmatched. This CDR3 contains 15 residues. The CDR3 nucleotides read TGTGCCAGCAGCTTGACAGGGCCAGCTAACTATGGCTACACCTTC. Encoded protein: CASSLTGPANYGYTF.

This clonotype was recorded many times. The V call is TRBV6-1, the J call TRBJ2-1; 10 bases are shared with TRBD2. The CDR3 covers 19 residues. Germline loops: CDR1 MNHNS, CDR2 SASEGT. The J segment lost 7 bases and the V segment lost 0 bases, leaving 15 bases of the junction unmatched. The CDR3 DNA is TGTGCCAGCAGTGAAGCGCTCCCCTCGGCTAGCGGGAGAAGGAATGAGCAGTTCTTC. Its protein is CASSEALPSASGRRNEQFF.

The chain joins TRBV20-1 to TRBJ2-7, with 9 bases matching TRBD1. The CDR3 extends over 14 amino acids. The V segment lost 5 bases and the J segment 3 bases; nucleotides outside the gene matches: 8. Per the germline V gene, CDR1 is DFQATT and CDR2 is SNEGSKA (reference sequence). The CDR3 sequence: CSAHGTGRFYEQYF. CDR3 nucleotides: TGCAGTGCTCACGGGACAGGGCGATTCTACGAGCAGTACTTC.

This clonotype was counted only a few times. The chain links TRBV5-1 to TRBJ2-1; 8 nucleotides line up with TRBD1. With V trimmed by 3 bases and J by 9 bases, 2 bases remained unmatched. CDR3 length: 12 amino acids. Germline V gene sequence: CDR1 SGHRS, CDR2 YFSETQ. The CDR3 DNA reads TGCGCCAGCAGCTCACAGGGGGTTGAGCAGTTCTTC. The encoded protein is CASSSQGVEQFF.

This sequence joins TRBV29-1 and TRBJ2-4; D gene ambiguous. The length of the CDR3 is 13 residues. Germline CDR1 reads SQVTM; CDR2 reads ANQGSEA. V was trimmed by 3 bases and J by 3 bases, leaving 9 bases between them. The CDR3 spells CSVESPGKNIQYF. The CDR3 DNA sequence: TGCAGCGTTGAGTCGCCGGGCAAAAACATTCAGTACTTC.

In the case of this clonotype: A much larger clone lies one base from this, so it may be a read error. Since the CDR3 does not end with the conserved phenylalanine or tryptophan, this likely comes from a read error. The chain carries TRBV6-1 and TRBJ1-1, with a tentative D call TRBD1 (5 bases). V lost 6 bases and J 3 bases, leaving 11 bases between the germline ends. The CDR3 runs 13 residues. CDR1 and CDR2 (germline): MNHNS, SASEGT. CDR3 sequence reads: CASSRDGDTEAFS. The CDR3 DNA reads as TGTGCCAGCAGCCGGGACGGCGACACTGAAGCTTTCTCT.

At least ten counts were recorded for this clonotype. J is TRBJ1-1 and V is TRBV30; D remains unclear. The germline gives CDR1 GTSNPN, CDR2 SVGIG (reference sequence). The CDR3 covers 10 residues. Trimming cost V 1 base and J 6 bases, with 3 bases left between them. CDR3 sequence reads: CAWSDAEAFF. The CDR3 DNA follows: TGTGCCTGGAGTGATGCTGAAGCTTTCTTT.

The chain combines TRBV7-2 with TRBJ1-1; D is ambiguous. CDR1 is SGHTA and CDR2 is FQGNSA in the germline V gene. The CDR3 is made up of 15 amino acids. V dropped 5 bases and J dropped 0 bases, with 13 bases sitting between them. DNA for the CDR3: TGTGCCAGCAGCATTACCGGGAGCATGAACACTGAAGCTTTCTTT. Its translation is CASSITGSMNTEAFF.